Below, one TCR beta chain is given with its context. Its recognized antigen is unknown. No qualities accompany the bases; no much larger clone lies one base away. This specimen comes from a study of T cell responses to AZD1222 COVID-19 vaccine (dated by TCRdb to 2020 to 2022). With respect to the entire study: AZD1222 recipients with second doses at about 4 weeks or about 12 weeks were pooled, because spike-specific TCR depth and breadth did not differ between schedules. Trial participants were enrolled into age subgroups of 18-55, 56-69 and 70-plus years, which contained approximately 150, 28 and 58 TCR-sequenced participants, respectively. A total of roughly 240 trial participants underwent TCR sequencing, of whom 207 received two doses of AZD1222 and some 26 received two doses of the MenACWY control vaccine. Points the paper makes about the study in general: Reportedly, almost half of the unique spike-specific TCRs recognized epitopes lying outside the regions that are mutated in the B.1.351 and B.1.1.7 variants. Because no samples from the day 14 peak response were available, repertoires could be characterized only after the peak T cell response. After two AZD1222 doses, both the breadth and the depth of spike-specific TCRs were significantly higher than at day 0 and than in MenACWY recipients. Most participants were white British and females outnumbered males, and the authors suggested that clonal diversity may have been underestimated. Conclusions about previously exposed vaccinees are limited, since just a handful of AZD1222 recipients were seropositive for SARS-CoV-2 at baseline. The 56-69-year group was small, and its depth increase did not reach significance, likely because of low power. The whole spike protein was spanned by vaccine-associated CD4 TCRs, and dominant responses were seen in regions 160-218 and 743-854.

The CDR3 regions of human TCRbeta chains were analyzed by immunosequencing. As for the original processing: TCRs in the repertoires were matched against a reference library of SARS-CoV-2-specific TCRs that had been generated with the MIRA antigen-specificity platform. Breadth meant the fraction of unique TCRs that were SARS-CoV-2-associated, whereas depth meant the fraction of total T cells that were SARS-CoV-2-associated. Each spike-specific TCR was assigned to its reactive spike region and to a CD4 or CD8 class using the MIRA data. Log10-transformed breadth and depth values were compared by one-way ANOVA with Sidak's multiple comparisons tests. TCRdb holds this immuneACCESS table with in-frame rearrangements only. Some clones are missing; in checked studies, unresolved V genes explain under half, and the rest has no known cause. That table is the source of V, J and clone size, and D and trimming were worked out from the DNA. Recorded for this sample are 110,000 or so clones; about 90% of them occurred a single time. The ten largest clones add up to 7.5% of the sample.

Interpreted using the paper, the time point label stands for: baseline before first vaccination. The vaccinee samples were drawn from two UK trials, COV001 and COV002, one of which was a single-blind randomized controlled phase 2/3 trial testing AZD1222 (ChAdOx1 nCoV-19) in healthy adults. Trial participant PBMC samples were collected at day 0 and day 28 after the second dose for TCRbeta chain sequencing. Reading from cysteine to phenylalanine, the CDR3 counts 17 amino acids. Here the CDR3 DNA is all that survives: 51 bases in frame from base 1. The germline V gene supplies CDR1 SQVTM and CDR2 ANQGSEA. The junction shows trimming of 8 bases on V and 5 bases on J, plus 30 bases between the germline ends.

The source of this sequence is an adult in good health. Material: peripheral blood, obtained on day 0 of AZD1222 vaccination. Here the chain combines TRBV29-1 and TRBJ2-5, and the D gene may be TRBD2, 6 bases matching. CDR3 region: CSSVGSGGLGGWETQYF. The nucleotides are TGCAGCTCCGTCGGTAGTGGGGGACTCGGTGGGTGGGAGACCCAGTACTTC. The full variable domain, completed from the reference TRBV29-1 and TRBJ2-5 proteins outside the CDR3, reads SAVISQKPSRDICQRGTSLTIQCQVDSQVTMMFWYRQQPGQSLTLIATANQGSEATYESGFVIDKFPISRPNLTFSTLTVSNMSPEDSSIYLCSSVGSGGLGGWETQYFGPGTRLLVL.